A selection of T cell receptor beta chains follows, all from one sample in a study of blood T cell repertoires in COVID-19. TCRdb keeps only in-frame clones here, not all; method: immunoSEQ multiplex PCR. The sample has roughly 200,000 clones, around 86% seen once. Sequences were obtained from peripheral blood. Receptors were obtained from a woman of 80 years or more with COVID-19, enrolled during active disease. Both conserved end residues are part of each CDR3. The D gene is left open where the match is weak.

TRBJ1-4	NA	TRBV19	CASSRGRQGEKLFF
TRBJ1-1	NA	TRBV27	CASSPRGGEEGRNTEAFF
TRBJ2-5	TRBD2	TRBV24-1	CATSDRPAGGSYQETQYF
TRBJ2-7	NA	TRBV2	CASSYSSYEQYF
TRBJ2-6	NA	TRBV5-1	CASRVTESGANVLTF
TRBJ2-1	TRBD2	TRBV4-3	CASSQDGGRDEQFF
TRBJ1-2	TRBD1	TRBV4-3	CASSRDRGGIYGYTF
TRBJ2-3	TRBD2	TRBV6-5	CASSFQAGVTTDTQYF
TRBJ2-5	TRBD2	TRBV30	CASHSGTSGGRETQYF
TRBJ1-6	TRBD1	TRBV12-3/TRBV12-4	CASSGTGASPLHF
TRBJ1-6	TRBD1	TRBV27	CASSLSLGTGVSPLHF